This TCR beta chain was sequenced in a study of T-cell reconstitution after alpha-beta-depleted transplantation in children. Unique molecular identifiers were built into the TCRbeta library. MiXCR, applied by TCRdb to the PCR reads, yields one record per CDR3 protein. The table records approximately 82,000 distinct CDR3 sequences, roughly a sixth of them present only once. This clonotype has more than one count but fewer than ten. Antigen unknown. Notes on the study in general: Several hundred graft clones that had expanded were reportedly the source of alpha-beta T cells about two months after transplant.

The CDR3 spans 13 residues. Germline V gene data show CDR1 as DFQATT and CDR2 as SNEGSKA (reference sequence). J lost 4 bases, V lost 3 bases, and 6 bases had no gene match. This sequence was found in a male patient aged 2 to 10 who had a stem cell transplant for acute lymphoblastic leukemia, so the T cells may come from the graft donor. The chain uses TRBV20-1 and TRBJ2-7, with TRBD1 matching 7 bases. The source material was PBMCs, mostly from graft donor cells, sampled 180 days after TCRalphabeta/CD19-depleted stem cell transplant. CDR3 DNA: TGCAGTGCTAGCATGGACAGGCTATACGAGCAGTACTTC. It encodes CSASMDRLYEQYF.